The rows below give T cell receptor beta chains drawn from one sample of a study of low-dose radiotherapy and immunotherapy resistance in tumors. MiXCR was run by TCRdb on the reads, yielding one entry per CDR3 protein. The sample has nearly 60,000 distinct CDR3 sequences, 20% to 25% seen once. Source: PBMCs, taken after low-dose radiotherapy plus immunotherapy. The receptor source for this set is a male donor with prostate cancer. The CDR3 runs from the conserved cysteine through the conserved F or W. The D gene is left open where the match is weak. Only part of the rows carry a size: once, few, many, or a class if the clone is expanded.

TRBV3-1	TRBD2	TRBJ2-1	many	TGTGCCAGCAGCCAAGGGGGCGGGAGACGTAATGAGCAGTTCTTC	CASSQGGGRRNEQFF
TRBV29-1	NA	TRBJ1-1	many	TGCAGCGTTACCACAGGGATTTTCACTGAAGCTTTCTTT	CSVTTGIFTEAFF
TRBV18	NA	TRBJ2-1	many	TGTGCCAGCTCACCACCCGGACTTGAGCAGTTCTTC	CASSPPGLEQFF
TRBV29-1	NA	TRBJ1-3	many	TGCAGCGTTGTACCTCCTGGGGGAAACACCATATATTTT	CSVVPPGGNTIYF
TRBV7-2	NA	TRBJ1-2	few	TGTGCCAGCAGCCCTCCAGGGCCCTCCCTCTATGGCTACACCTTC	CASSPPGPSLYGYTF
TRBV7-6	NA	TRBJ1-4	many	TGTGCCAGCAGCCAACAGGGTACCACTAATGAAAAACTGTTTTTT	CASSQQGTTNEKLFF
TRBV6-2/TRBV6-3	NA	TRBJ2-3	many	TGTGCCAGCAGTGGGGGAACTAGCACAGATACGCAGTATTTT	CASSGGTSTDTQYF
TRBV11-3	TRBD1	TRBJ2-1	many	TGTGCCAGCAGCTTAGATCGGCAGGGGGCCGGTGAGCAGTTCTTC	CASSLDRQGAGEQFF
TRBV20-1	TRBD1	TRBJ2-1	many	TGCAGTGCTAGTCGATTGAGGACAGGGAATGACAATGAGCAGTTCTTC	CSASRLRTGNDNEQFF
TRBV12-3/TRBV12-4	NA	TRBJ2-7	NA	TGTGCCAGCAGCCCCCGGTCAGGGGGGTTCCACGAGCAGTACTTC	CASSPRSGGFHEQYF
TRBV20-1	TRBD2	TRBJ2-3	few	TGCAGTGCTACAGATAGCGGGGCAGATACGCAGTATTTT	CSATDSGADTQYF
TRBV4-1	TRBD1	TRBJ2-7	many	TGCGCCAGCAGCCAGAATACAGGGGTAACCTACGAGCAGTACTTC	CASSQNTGVTYEQYF
TRBV2	TRBD2	TRBJ2-1	many	TGTGCCAGCGTGATGGAGCGGGGTTCCTCGGGGGGTGAGCAGTTCTTC	CASVMERGSSGGEQFF
TRBV7-3	NA	TRBJ2-5	many	TGTGCCAGCAGCTTATTGCCGAGGGAGACCCAGTACTTC	CASSLLPRETQYF
TRBV11-2	NA	TRBJ2-5	NA	TGTGCCAGCAGCTTAGAGGGCAGCGCGGGAATTGGAGAGACCCAGTACTTC	CASSLEGSAGIGETQYF
TRBV28	NA	TRBJ2-3	NA	TGTGCCAGCAGCTTAAAAAGCGGCTTCACAGATACGCAGTATTTT	CASSLKSGFTDTQYF
TRBV27	NA	TRBJ2-3	NA	TGTGCCAGCAGTACCGGGACTCTTGACACAGATACGCAGTATTTT	CASSTGTLDTDTQYF
TRBV19	TRBD1	TRBJ1-5	many	TGTGCCAGTAGTAAGGACAGGGTCCCCGATCAGCCCCAGCATTTT	CASSKDRVPDQPQHF
TRBV5-6	TRBD2	TRBJ2-3	NA	TGTGCCAGCAGCTCAGTAGCGGGAGCAGGAGATACGCAGTATTTT	CASSSVAGAGDTQYF
TRBV6-1	TRBD1	TRBJ1-1	NA	TGTGCCAGCAGAGAACCGGGACAGGTTAACACTGAAGCTTTCTTT	CASREPGQVNTEAFF
TRBV7-9	TRBD2	TRBJ2-5	many	TGTGCCAGCAGCAAGAGACTAGCGGGCGTCCAAGAGACCCAGTACTTC	CASSKRLAGVQETQYF
TRBV11-1	TRBD1	TRBJ2-7	many	TGTGCCAGCAGCCAGTACCGGGACAGCCAATTTCCATACGAGCAGTACTTC	CASSQYRDSQFPYEQYF
TRBV30	NA	TRBJ1-2	few	TGTGCCTGGACCACAGGAAGGGGAATGAGTGGCTACACCTTC	CAWTTGRGMSGYTF
TRBV12-3/TRBV12-4	NA	TRBJ1-1	many	TGTGCCAGCAGTTCGGACAGAAACACTGAAGCTTTCTTT	CASSSDRNTEAFF
TRBV5-1	NA	TRBJ2-5	few	TGCGCCAGCAGCTTGGGCGCGGAGGGTCAAGAGACCCAGTACTTC	CASSLGAEGQETQYF
TRBV20-1	NA	TRBJ1-5	many	TGCAGTGCTAGGGGGGGGGGAAATCAGCCCCAGCATTTT	CSARGGGNQPQHF
TRBV29-1	TRBD2	TRBJ2-6	medium-sized	TGCAGCGTTGTTCTAGCGGGAGACACTGGGGCCAACGTCCTGACTTTC	CSVVLAGDTGANVLTF
TRBV10-3	TRBD1	TRBJ2-5	many	TGTGCCATCAGTTACGGGCAGGGGGCGTCGGAGACCCAGTACTTC	CAISYGQGASETQYF
TRBV7-2	TRBD1	TRBJ1-1	NA	TGTGCCAGCAGCCGATGGGGACAGGGTGACACTGAAGCTTTCTTT	CASSRWGQGDTEAFF
TRBV10-3	NA	TRBJ2-5	few	TGTGCCATCAGCCTAGGTGGGAGAAGAGAGACCCAGTACTTC	CAISLGGRRETQYF
TRBV6-8	TRBD1	TRBJ2-1	NA	TGTGCCAGCAGTTACGGGACAGGGGCTTCTGAGCAGTTCTTC	CASSYGTGASEQFF
TRBV19	TRBD2	TRBJ2-1	many	TGTGCCAGTAGTTCGGGAGGGGGGCCCAATGAGCAGTTCTTC	CASSSGGGPNEQFF
TRBV12-3/TRBV12-4	NA	TRBJ2-1	once	TGTGCCAGCAGTACCGAGACAGGAAGGAAGGCGATCTTC	CASSTETGRKAIF
TRBV5-4	NA	TRBJ2-6	many	TGTGCCAGCAGCCGCGGGACAGTGGGTCTCGGGGCCAACGTCCTGACTTTC	CASSRGTVGLGANVLTF
TRBV18	TRBD1	TRBJ1-1	many	TGTGCCAGCTCACCGGACAGGACGTACACTGAAGCTTTCTTT	CASSPDRTYTEAFF
TRBV7-6	NA	TRBJ2-3	many	TGTGCCAGCAGCTTTGGAAGGGCAGATACGCAGTATTTT	CASSFGRADTQYF
TRBV14	TRBD2	TRBJ2-5	many	TGTGCCAGCAGCCAAACAAGACTAGCGGGCCAAGAGACCCAGTACTTC	CASSQTRLAGQETQYF